These 30 T cell receptor beta chains were sequenced from one sample in a study of blood T cell repertoires in COVID-19. Clones were sequenced by immunoSEQ multiplex PCR, and TCRdb holds only the in-frame ones, with some missing. The sample yields approximately 300,000 clones, around nine tenths seen once. Sequenced material: PBMCs or T cells enriched from blood (not recorded which). These receptors came from a young woman who had recovered from COVID-19.

The V and J genes are TRBV20-1 and TRBJ2-1; weak D call: TRBD2 (5 bases). Germline CDR1 reads DFQATT; CDR2 reads SNEGSKA (reference sequence). Trimming removed 3 bases at V and 14 bases at J, with 14 bases between. CDR3 length: 11 amino acids. In DNA form, the CDR3 reads TGCAGTGCTAGTTCACGGCGGGCCGAGTTCTTC. Residues: CSASSRRAEFF.

The chain employs TRBV5-4 and TRBJ2-3; 10 nucleotides align to TRBD2. Germline V gene lookup returns CDR1 SGHNT and CDR2 YYREEE (reference sequence). The CDR3 loop spans 16 amino acids. After removal of 3 bases from V and 5 bases from J, the junction contained 9 bases not matched to a gene. CDR3 nucleotides: TGTGCCAGCAGCTGGATAGGACTAGCGGAAATAGATACGCAGTATTTT. Translating gives CASSWIGLAEIDTQYF.

This chain uses TRBV14 with TRBJ2-7; 8 nucleotides agree with TRBD2. The CDR3 length is 14 residues. Germline CDR1 reads SGHDN; CDR2 reads FVKESK. The V segment lost 1 base and the J segment 4 bases; nucleotides outside the gene matches: 3. Written as DNA, the CDR3 is TGTGCCAGCAGCCAAGGACTAGCGCAGTACGAGCAGTACTTC. Translated, it gives CASSQGLAQYEQYF. The variable domain in full, with the rest retrieved from reference TRBV14 and TRBJ2-7, is EAGVTQFPSHSVIEKGQTVTLRCDPISGHDNLYWYRRVMGKEIKFLLHFVKESKQDESGMPNNRFLAERTGGTYSTLKVQPAELEDSGVYFCASSQGLAQYEQYFGPGTRLTVT.

The rearrangement links TRBV6-5 to TRBJ1-4; D is perhaps TRBD1 (6 bases). The germline V gene encodes CDR1 MNHEY and CDR2 SVGAGI. With 10 bases removed from V and 7 bases from J, the gap between germline ends came to 19 bases. CDR3 length: 14 residues. DNA of the CDR3: TGTGCCACCTCGGCGGGGGCTTGGGGTGAAAAACTGTTTTTT. Translated, it gives CATSAGAWGEKLFF.

The chain has TRBV5-6 and TRBJ2-7, with 13 bases identical to TRBD2. CDR1 is SGHDT and CDR2 is YYEEEE in the germline V gene. With 4 bases clipped from V and 5 bases from J, the junction kept 6 bases outside the gene matches. The CDR3 consists of 15 residues. CDR3 loop: CASSATSGGFDEQYF. The CDR3, as DNA: TGTGCCAGCAGCGCGACTAGCGGGGGGTTTGACGAGCAGTACTTC.

This chain uses TRBV7-9 with TRBJ1-2, with D possibly TRBD1 on 5 matching bases. The CDR3 runs to 15 residues. Trimming left V 1 base short and J 1 base short, with 10 bases between. Germline V gene sequence: CDR1 SEHNR, CDR2 FQNEAQ (reference sequence). CDR3 sequence: CASSLGAGDNYGYTF. As DNA, the CDR3 is TGTGCCAGCAGCTTAGGGGCGGGGGATAACTATGGCTACACCTTC. The full variable domain, rest sourced from reference TRBV7-9 and TRBJ1-2, is DTGVSQNPRHKITKRGQNVTFRCDPISEHNRLYWYRQTLGQGPEFLTYFQNEAQLEKSRLLSDRFSAERPKGSFSTLEIQRTEQGDSAMYLCASSLGAGDNYGYTFGSGTRLTVV.

This chain connects TRBV7-3 to TRBJ2-1; 9 bases are shared with TRBD2. The germline CDR1 and CDR2 sequences are SGHTA and FQGTGA. The CDR3 runs to 18 residues. V lost 2 bases and J lost 3; bases outside the gene matches: 11. The CDR3 DNA reads TGTGCCAGCAGCTTAGTTCGGCCTTTAGCGGGAGTCTACAATGAGCAGTTCTTC. Translation gives CASSLVRPLAGVYNEQFF.

Only a few counts were recorded for this clone. This sequence joins TRBV6-2 or TRBV6-3 and TRBJ2-5, with TRBD2 identical over 14 bases. V lost 2 bases and J lost 5; bases outside the gene matches: 7. CDR1 is MNHEY and CDR2 is SVGEGT in the germline V gene. The CDR3 spans 17 residues. The CDR3 loop is CASSYPGLAGGWETQYF. CDR3 DNA: TGTGCCAGCAGTTACCCCGGACTAGCGGGAGGATGGGAGACCCAGTACTTC.

This chain links TRBV9 with TRBJ2-1, with 11 bases matching TRBD2. J gave up 4 bases and V 0 bases, and 3 bases lay outside the gene matches. There are 16 residues in the CDR3. CDR1 is SGDLS, CDR2 YYNGEE, per germline. The CDR3 DNA reads as TGTGCCAGCAGCGTAGGGGGACTAGCGGCTTACAATGAGCAGTTCTTC. Translation: CASSVGGLAAYNEQFF.

The rearrangement uses TRBV29-1 and TRBJ2-5, with 7 bases matching TRBD1. This CDR3 comprises 11 residues. Germline V gene lookup returns CDR1 SQVTM and CDR2 ANQGSEA. V shed 7 bases, J shed 5 bases, and the junction held 4 bases outside the gene matches. This CDR3 reads CSDSRGETQYF. Here the CDR3 DNA reads TGCAGCGACTCCAGGGGGGAGACCCAGTACTTC.

This clone has only a few counts. This sequence joins TRBV5-6 and TRBJ1-2; no clear D gene. Germline assignment: CDR1 SGHDT and CDR2 YYEEEE. V lost 4 bases and J 2 bases, leaving 12 bases between the germline ends. This CDR3 has 14 amino acids. The CDR3 reads CASSPPGSNYGYTF. CDR3 DNA: TGTGCCAGCAGCCCCCCCGGGTCAAACTATGGCTACACCTTC.

This clone has only one observation. V gene TRBV5-1 combines with J gene TRBJ2-7; D might be TRBD1 (5 bases). V was cut by 0 bases and J by 4 bases, with 8 bases left in between. CDR3 length: 13 amino acids. Germline assignment: CDR1 SGHRS and CDR2 YFSETQ. The CDR3 nucleotides are TGCGCCAGCAGCTTGGTTCAGGGTTACGAGCAGTACTTC. This encodes CASSLVQGYEQYF.

The chain employs TRBV18 and TRBJ2-1; the D gene is possibly TRBD1 (6 bases). The germline V gene encodes CDR1 KGHSH and CDR2 LQKENI. The V end was cut by 0 bases, the J end by 0 bases, with 9 bases between. The CDR3 runs to 16 residues. The CDR3 coding sequence is TGTGCCAGCTCACCACCACAGGGTCCCTCCTACAATGAGCAGTTCTTC. Translated, it gives CASSPPQGPSYNEQFF. The full variable domain, with the rest looked up from reference TRBV18 and TRBJ2-1, is NAGVMQNPRHLVRRRGQEARLRCSPMKGHSHVYWYRQLPEEGLKFMVYLQKENIIDESGMPKERFSAEFPKEGPSILRIQQVVRGDSAAYFCASSPPQGPSYNEQFFGPGTRLTVL.

The genes are TRBV2 and TRBJ2-7; 13 positions match TRBD2. CDR1 is SNHLY and CDR2 is FYNNEI in the germline V gene. CDR3 size: 17 residues. Trimming removed 6 bases from V and 4 bases from J; junction bases left unmatched: 12. CDR3 amino acids: CASRRLAGGSVSYEQYF. CDR3 DNA sequence: TGTGCCAGCAGGAGACTAGCGGGAGGCTCCGTATCTTACGAGCAGTACTTC.

The CDR3 is CASSHWELAGDNEQFF. CDR3 nucleotides: TGCGCCAGCAGCCACTGGGAATTAGCGGGAGACAATGAGCAGTTCTTC. V is TRBV4-1 and J is TRBJ2-1; 9 bases map to TRBD2. Germline V gene data show CDR1 as MGHRA and CDR2 as YSYEKL. With V trimmed by 3 bases and J by 5 bases, 8 bases remained unmatched. This CDR3 region has 16 residues.

In regard to this clone: Sequence at one end of the junction differs from germline and may be a read error. The chain combines TRBV18 with TRBJ1-4; 7 nucleotides line up with TRBD1. The CDR3 length is 18 residues. Germline assignment: CDR1 KGHSH and CDR2 LQKENI. CDR3 amino acids: CASSSPSSGQDLNEKLFF. The DNA for the CDR3 is TGTGCCAGCTCATCACCATCTTCCGGACAGGACCTTAATGAAAAACTGTTTTTT.

This clone has only a few counts. The genes are TRBV2 and TRBJ1-6, with 7 bases fitting TRBD1. The CDR3 contains 15 residues. Germline V gene sequence: CDR1 SNHLY, CDR2 FYNNEI. V shed 6 bases, J shed 5 bases, and the junction held 7 bases outside the gene matches. CDR3 sequence (DNA): TGTGCCAGCAGGCCAACCGGGACAGATAATTCACCCCTCCACTTT. It yields the protein CASRPTGTDNSPLHF.

This chain links TRBV29-1 with TRBJ2-1; no definite D call. The ends were cut back, 4 bases at V and 6 bases at J, with 13 bases in the middle. CDR3 size: 13 residues. Germline CDR1 SQVTM, CDR2 ANQGSEA. CDR3 sequence: CSVGGNRINEQFF. Written as DNA, the CDR3 is TGCAGCGTTGGAGGTAATCGTATCAATGAGCAGTTCTTC.

This clone appeared a single time. The chain carries TRBV11-2 and TRBJ2-5; 12 bases match TRBD2. CDR1 SGHAT and CDR2 FQNNGV come from the germline V gene. The CDR3 is 16 amino acids. Germline trimming cut 0 bases from V and 5 bases from J; bases unmatched to any gene: 4. CDR3: CASSLDLAGGRETQYF. CDR3 nucleotides: TGTGCCAGCAGCTTAGATCTAGCGGGGGGGCGTGAGACCCAGTACTTC.

This sequence joins TRBV5-1 and TRBJ2-3, with a weak D call TRBD2 (5 bases). CDR3 length equals 14 residues. Germline CDR1 and CDR2: SGHRS and YFSETQ. Trimming took 4 bases from V and 0 from J, leaving 9 bases between them. The CDR3: CASSGPGSTDTQYF. For the CDR3, the DNA is TGCGCCAGCAGCGGACCGGGGAGCACAGATACGCAGTATTTT.

This chain connects TRBV4-3 to TRBJ1-2; D is perhaps TRBD1 (5 bases). Deletions cut 0 bases from V and 2 bases from J, with 16 bases between. The CDR3 consists of 17 residues. The germline V gene encodes CDR1 LGHNA and CDR2 YSLEER. The CDR3 spells CASSQDLTTRVNYGYTF. The CDR3 region has the DNA TGCGCCAGCAGCCAAGATCTAACAACCAGGGTCAACTATGGCTACACCTTC.

This clone was observed once. The chain links TRBV19 to TRBJ1-5, with D uncertain. This CDR3 has 14 residues. Per germline, CDR1 LNHDA and CDR2 SQIVND (reference sequence). V was shortened by 5 bases and J by 0 bases, with 8 bases between the two germline ends. The CDR3 region has the DNA TGTGCCAGTAGTCCAGATTATAGCAATCAGCCCCAGCATTTT. Translation gives CASSPDYSNQPQHF.

The rearrangement links TRBV12-3 or TRBV12-4 to TRBJ2-3; the D gene is possibly TRBD2 (5 bases). Trimming took 6 bases from V and 5 from J, leaving 12 bases between them. The CDR3 totals 13 residues. CDR3 amino acids: CASSYIEGDTQYF. In nucleotides, the CDR3 is TGTGCCAGCAGCTACATCGAGGGAGATACGCAGTATTTT.

The genes are TRBV5-6 and TRBJ2-3; 7 positions agree with TRBD1. After removal of 4 bases from V and 4 bases from J, the junction contained 9 bases not matched to a gene. This CDR3 spans 15 amino acids. Germline CDR1 SGHDT, CDR2 YYEEEE. CDR3 nucleotides: TGTGCCAGCAGCCCGTTGTCCGACAGGGCAGATACGCAGTATTTT. This sequence encodes CASSPLSDRADTQYF.

V is TRBV15 and J is TRBJ2-3, with 10 bases matching TRBD2. The V gene's germline CDR1 is LNHNV and CDR2 YYDKDF (reference sequence). The CDR3 loop spans 17 amino acids. V dropped 1 base and J dropped 0; count of bases not matched to a gene: 4. The CDR3 DNA reads as TGTGCCACCAGCAGAGGGGAGCGGGGGGGAAGCACAGATACGCAGTATTTT. Translating it yields CATSRGERGGSTDTQYF.

The CDR3 spells CASSLGQGLDEQYF. The CDR3, as DNA: TGTGCCAGCAGCTTGGGACAGGGCCTGGACGAGCAGTACTTC. This sequence joins TRBV5-4 and TRBJ2-7; TRBD1 aligns across 7 bases. This CDR3 region has 14 residues. Germline CDR1 is SGHNT and CDR2 is YYREEE (reference sequence). The junction had 5 bases not matched to a gene; V was cut back by 0 bases and J by 5 bases. The variable domain in full, with the rest retrieved from reference TRBV5-4 and TRBJ2-7, is ETGVTQSPTHLIKTRGQQVTLRCSSQSGHNTVSWYQQALGQGPQFIFQYYREEENGRGNFPPRFSGLQFPNYSSELNVNALELDDSALYLCASSLGQGLDEQYFGPGTRLTVT.

V and J are TRBV4-3 and TRBJ1-2; D may be TRBD1 (6 bases). V was shortened by 3 bases and J by 7 bases, with 12 bases between the two germline ends. Germline V CDR1 and CDR2: LGHNA, YSLEER. The CDR3 consists of 13 residues. Here the CDR3 reads CASSHLQGGGYTF. In DNA form, the CDR3 reads TGCGCCAGCAGCCACTTACAGGGTGGTGGCTACACCTTC.

The chain has TRBV9 and TRBJ2-7, with TRBD2 matching over 7 bases. Germline V gene data show CDR1 as SGDLS and CDR2 as YYNGEE. With 0 bases clipped from V and 6 bases from J, the junction kept 9 bases outside the gene matches. This CDR3 comprises 15 residues. CDR3 in amino acids: CASSVEAGPTREQYF. In DNA, the CDR3 is TGTGCCAGCAGCGTAGAAGCGGGGCCAACCCGCGAGCAGTACTTC.

The chain links TRBV30 to TRBJ1-1, with TRBD1 matching over 8 bases. V shed 0 bases, J shed 3 bases, and the junction held 3 bases outside the gene matches. Germline lookup yields CDR1 GTSNPN and CDR2 SVGIG (reference sequence). The CDR3 is 14 amino acids. In nucleotides, the CDR3 is TGTGCCTGGAGTGTACAGGGGGGACACACTGAAGCTTTCTTT. Its protein is CAWSVQGGHTEAFF.

V usage is TRBV11-2 and J usage is TRBJ2-5; the match to TRBD2 covers 13 bases. CDR1 is SGHAT, CDR2 FQNNGV, per germline. J was trimmed by 7 bases and V by 5 bases; bases with no gene match: 13. CDR3 length: 17 residues. CDR3 nucleotide sequence: TGTGCCAGCAGCCCTCGGATCGGACTAGCGGGGGTGACGACCCAGTACTTC. Protein: CASSPRIGLAGVTTQYF.